A single sample is the source of the 2 T cell receptor beta chains below, sequenced in a study of T cell repertoires in cytomegalovirus infection. The antigens these receptors bind are not known. Via MiXCR, TCRdb re-called the reads, giving one row per CDR3 protein. Seen here are approximately 590,000 distinct CDR3 sequences, approximately 40% observed once, and the top ten hold around 48%. The starting material was cultured PBMCs, obtained from culture after CMV antigen stimulation. The receptors were gathered from a human donor in good health (CMV status not recorded). Some clones in this sample may be carry-over from other donors' samples.

This clonotype was seen a few times. The rearrangement joins TRBV7-2 to TRBJ2-7, with D hard to call. The CDR3 sequence is 14 residues long. Germline V gene sequence: CDR1 SGHTA, CDR2 FQGNSA. V was cut by 3 bases and J by 5 bases, with 14 bases left in between. The CDR3 spells CASSFLRSTDEQYF. The CDR3 DNA is TGTGCCAGCAGCTTTTTGAGGTCCACAGACGAGCAGTACTTC.

V usage is TRBV19 and J usage is TRBJ2-1; TRBD2 might be the D (6 bases). Trimming stripped 2 bases from V and 5 bases from J, with 19 bases between. Germline CDR1 LNHDA, CDR2 SQIVND (reference sequence). The CDR3 is made up of 17 amino acids. CDR3 DNA sequence: TGTGCCAGTAGTATATTCAGGGACTGGCCGACAGACAATGAGCAGTTCTTC. Amino acid sequence: CASSIFRDWPTDNEQFF.